The 18 T cell receptor beta chains given below trace back to one sample, sequenced in a study of T-cell memory formation after mild COVID-19. TCRdb re-called the 5' RACE reads with MiXCR, one entry per CDR3 protein. The sample yields roughly 380,000 distinct CDR3 sequences, approximately 29% seen once. Sequencing was performed on PBMCs or a T cell subset sorted from them (not recorded which). The receptor source for this set is an adult woman who had mild COVID-19 (a few samples of this study predate the infection). Cell type and time point are not known.

The chain is built from TRBV7-9 and TRBJ2-7, with D perhaps TRBD1 (6 bases). The CDR3 consists of 14 residues. The germline V and J ends were trimmed by 1 base and 3 bases, with 10 bases remaining between them. The germline V gene encodes CDR1 SEHNR and CDR2 FQNEAQ (reference sequence). CDR3 sequence reads: CASSLEGQVYEQYF. CDR3 bases: TGTGCCAGCAGCTTAGAGGGACAAGTCTACGAGCAGTACTTC.

This sequence joins TRBV5-1 and TRBJ2-7; D may be TRBD2 (5 bases). The CDR3 is made up of 15 amino acids. From germline, CDR1 is SGHRS and CDR2 YFSETQ. V lost 2 bases and J 5 bases, leaving 17 bases between the germline ends. The CDR3 coding sequence is TGCGCCAGCAGCTTACGCTTCGGGGAATCAGACGAGCAGTACTTC. It codes for CASSLRFGESDEQYF. Combining the CDR3 with reference TRBV5-1 and TRBJ2-7 gives the whole variable domain KAGVTQTPRYLIKTRGQQVTLSCSPISGHRSVSWYQQTPGQGLQFLFEYFSETQRNKGNFPGRFSGRQFSNSRSEMNVSTLELGDSALYLCASSLRFGESDEQYFGPGTRLTVT.

The rearrangement joins TRBV25-1 to TRBJ1-4; D is uncertain. CDR1 and CDR2 (germline): MGHDK, SYGVNS. The CDR3 length is 14 residues. The V end lost 5 bases, the J end lost 0 bases, and 7 bases lay between the germline ends. Here the CDR3 reads CASSPRSTNEKLFF. CDR3 nucleotides: TGTGCCAGCAGTCCTAGGTCAACTAATGAAAAACTGTTTTTT.

This clonotype was detected only a few times. The chain employs TRBV7-8 and TRBJ1-4; D may be TRBD1 (6 bases). The CDR3 contains 16 residues. Germline loops: CDR1 SGHVS, CDR2 FQNEAQ. Between the trimmed V and J ends, which lost 3 bases and 0 bases, there was a span of 11 bases. CDR3 region: CASSFTGFSTNEKLFF. The CDR3 region has the DNA TGTGCCAGCAGCTTCACAGGGTTCTCAACTAATGAAAAACTGTTTTTT.

The genes are TRBV7-9 and TRBJ2-7, with D tentatively TRBD2 (5 bases). Trimming removed 5 bases from V and 7 bases from J, with 15 bases in between. The CDR3 is 13 amino acids. In germline, CDR1 is SEHNR, CDR2 FQNEAQ (reference sequence). CDR3 nucleotide sequence: TGTGCCAGCAGCCCGACGGACTCTAGGGAGCAGTACTTC. As protein: CASSPTDSREQYF.

This clonotype was detected a few times. The J gene is TRBJ1-6, the V gene TRBV20-1, with 7 bases matching TRBD1. CDR3 length: 16 residues. From germline, CDR1 is DFQATT and CDR2 SNEGSKA (reference sequence). The ends lost 5 bases at V and 4 bases at J; junction bases unmatched: 11. CDR3 in DNA: TGCAGTGCTCCTAGTACAGGGGCCTCATATAATTCACCCCTCCACTTT. Its protein product is CSAPSTGASYNSPLHF.

The V gene is TRBV10-3, the J gene TRBJ2-5, with D perhaps TRBD1 (5 bases). CDR1 is ENHRY and CDR2 is SYGVKD in the germline V gene. The V end was cut by 8 bases, the J end by 5 bases, with 15 bases between. The CDR3 runs 13 residues. The DNA for the CDR3 is TGTGCCATCTCACAAAATCCAGGGGAGACCCAGTACTTC. Translated: CAISQNPGETQYF.

The rearrangement joins TRBV6-1 to TRBJ2-2, with D perhaps TRBD1 or TRBD2 (5 bases each). Between the trimmed V and J ends, which lost 6 bases and 5 bases, there was a span of 13 bases. CDR1 is MNHNS, CDR2 SASEGT, per germline. This CDR3 spans 14 amino acids. As DNA, the CDR3 is TGTGCCAGCAGGAGGGACCCCCAGACCGGGGAGCTGTTTTTT. Translated, it gives CASRRDPQTGELFF.

This chain joins TRBV29-1 and TRBJ2-7, with 11 bases matching TRBD1. The germline V gene encodes CDR1 SQVTM and CDR2 ANQGSEA. The CDR3 spans 14 residues. Germline trimming cut 7 bases from V and 4 bases from J; bases unmatched to any gene: 9. CDR3 sequence reads: CSAMTGTGGYEQYF. The CDR3 region has the DNA TGCAGCGCCATGACTGGGACAGGGGGGTACGAGCAGTACTTC.

Concerning this clonotype: The junction does not match germline at one end; this may be a read error. The rearrangement uses TRBV7-7 and TRBJ2-5; a possible D gene is TRBD1 (5 bases). This CDR3 is built from 13 residues. Germline V CDR1 and CDR2: SSHAT, FNYEAQ (reference sequence). Here the CDR3 reads CASSIDRQETQYF. DNA of the CDR3: TGTGCTAGCAGCATCGACAGACAAGAGACCCAGTACTTC.

In this sample, this clonotype turned up a few times. The rearrangement links TRBV9 to TRBJ2-3; 12 bases fit TRBD2. Per germline, CDR1 SGDLS and CDR2 YYNGEE. The J segment lost 5 bases and the V segment lost 4 bases, leaving 8 bases of the junction unmatched. This CDR3 is built from 16 residues. CDR3 DNA sequence: TGTGCCAGCAGCCCGACGACTAGCGGGAGAGGAGATACGCAGTATTTT. Translating it yields CASSPTTSGRGDTQYF.

The V gene is TRBV29-1, the J gene TRBJ2-3; weak D call: TRBD2 (6 bases). With 4 bases removed from V and 1 base from J, the gap between germline ends came to 9 bases. Germline loops: CDR1 SQVTM, CDR2 ANQGSEA. The CDR3 covers 13 residues. The CDR3 reads CSVAGGGTDTQYF. The CDR3 region has the DNA TGCAGCGTTGCCGGGGGAGGCACAGATACGCAGTATTTT.

This clonotype came up a few times. The chain uses TRBV20-1 and TRBJ1-2; 8 bases are a match to TRBD1. Germline V gene sequence: CDR1 DFQATT, CDR2 SNEGSKA (reference sequence). The CDR3 totals 14 residues. Germline trimming cut 3 bases from V and 6 bases from J; bases unmatched to any gene: 9. The CDR3 DNA is TGCAGTGCTAGCACAGGGGGTTCAGGTCATGGCTACACCTTC. This codes for CSASTGGSGHGYTF.

This clonotype turned up a few times. CDR3 residues: CAIAAGLGNEQFF. The CDR3 DNA reads as TGTGCCATCGCCGCGGGACTAGGCAATGAGCAGTTCTTC. V gene TRBV10-3 combines with J gene TRBJ2-1, with 8 bases matching TRBD2. Trimming cost V 8 bases and J 6 bases; bases outside gene matches: 6. The CDR3 sequence is 13 residues long. Germline V gives CDR1 ENHRY, CDR2 SYGVKD.

This chain connects TRBV7-9 to TRBJ2-4, with 8 bases lining up with TRBD1. Looked up from germline, CDR1 is SEHNR and CDR2 is FQNEAQ (reference sequence). The CDR3 is 14 residues long. The V gene end was trimmed by 5 bases and the J gene end by 7 bases; junction bases not matched to a gene: 7. DNA of the CDR3: TGTGCCAGCAGCCCTCAGGGGGCCGATAACATTCAGTACTTC. It translates to CASSPQGADNIQYF.

In this sample, this clonotype turned up a few times. The chain combines TRBV7-2 with TRBJ2-5; maybe TRBD1 (5 bases). The CDR3 runs 14 residues. V was clipped by 3 bases and J by 2 bases, with 10 bases between them. Germline CDR1 SGHTA, CDR2 FQGNSA. The CDR3 nucleotides are TGTGCCAGCAGCTTCCGACAGAGTCAAGAGACCCAGTACTTC. It yields the protein CASSFRQSQETQYF. Complete variable domain (other parts from reference TRBV7-2 and TRBJ2-5): GAGVSQSPSNKVTEKGKDVELRCDPISGHTALYWYRQSLGQGLEFLIYFQGNSAPDKSGLPSDRFSAERTGGSVSTLTIQRTQQEDSAVYLCASSFRQSQETQYFGPGTRLLVL.

The rearrangement joins TRBV2 to TRBJ1-4; 7 bases map to TRBD1. The J segment lost 8 bases and the V segment lost 6 bases, leaving 3 bases of the junction unmatched. CDR1 is SNHLY, CDR2 FYNNEI, per germline. The CDR3 is 12 residues long. DNA of the CDR3: TGTGCCAGCAGCGGGACAGAAGAAAAACTGTTTTTT. Translated, it gives CASSGTEEKLFF. The full variable domain, completed using reference TRBV2 and TRBJ1-4, is EPEVTQTPSHQVTQMGQEVILRCVPISNHLYFYWYRQILGQKVEFLVSFYNNEISEKSEIFDDQFSVERPDGSNFTLKIRSTKLEDSAMYFCASSGTEEKLFFGSGTQLSVL.

This clonotype has just a few counts. This chain connects TRBV5-1 to TRBJ2-1; D call uncertain. Germline V gene data show CDR1 as SGHRS and CDR2 as YFSETQ. V was shortened by 6 bases and J by 7 bases, with 11 bases between the two germline ends. This CDR3 comprises 12 residues. CDR3 region: CASTAADNEQFF. DNA for the CDR3: TGCGCCAGCACCGCGGCGGATAATGAGCAGTTCTTC.